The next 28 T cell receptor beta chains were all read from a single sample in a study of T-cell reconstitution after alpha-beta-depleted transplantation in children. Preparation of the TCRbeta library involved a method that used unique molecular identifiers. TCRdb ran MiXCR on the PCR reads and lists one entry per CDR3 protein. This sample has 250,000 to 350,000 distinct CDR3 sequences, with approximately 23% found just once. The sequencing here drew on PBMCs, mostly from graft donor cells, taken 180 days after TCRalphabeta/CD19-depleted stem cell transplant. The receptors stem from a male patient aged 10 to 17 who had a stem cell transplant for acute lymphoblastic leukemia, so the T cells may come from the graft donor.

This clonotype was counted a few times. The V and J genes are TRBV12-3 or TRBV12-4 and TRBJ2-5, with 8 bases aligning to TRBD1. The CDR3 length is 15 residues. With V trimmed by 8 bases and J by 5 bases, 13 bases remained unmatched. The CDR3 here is CASRITGGTWETQYF. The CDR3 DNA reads TGTGCCAGCCGGATAACAGGGGGTACGTGGGAGACCCAGTACTTC.

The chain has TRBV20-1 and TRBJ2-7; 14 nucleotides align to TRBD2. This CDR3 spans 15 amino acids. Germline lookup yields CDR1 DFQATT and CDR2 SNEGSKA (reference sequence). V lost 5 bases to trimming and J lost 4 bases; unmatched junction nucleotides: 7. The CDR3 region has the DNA TGCAGTGCTGAGACTAGCGGGAGGGCCATGTACGAGCAGTACTTC. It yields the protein CSAETSGRAMYEQYF.

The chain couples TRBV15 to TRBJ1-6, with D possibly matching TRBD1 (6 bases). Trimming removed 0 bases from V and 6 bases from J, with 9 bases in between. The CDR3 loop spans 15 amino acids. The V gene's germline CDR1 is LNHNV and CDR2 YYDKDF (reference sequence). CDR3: CATSRERTVNSPLHF. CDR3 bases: TGTGCCACCAGCAGAGAGAGGACAGTTAATTCACCCCTCCACTTT.

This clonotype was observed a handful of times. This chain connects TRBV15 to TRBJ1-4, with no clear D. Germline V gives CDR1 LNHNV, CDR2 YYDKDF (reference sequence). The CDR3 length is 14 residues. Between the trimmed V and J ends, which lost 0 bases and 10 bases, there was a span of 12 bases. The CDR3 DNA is TGTGCCACCAGCAGAGATGTGGGGTCGGGAAAACTGTTTTTT. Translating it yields CATSRDVGSGKLFF. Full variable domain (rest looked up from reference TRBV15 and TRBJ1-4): DAMVIQNPRYQVTQFGKPVTLSCSQTLNHNVMYWYQQKSSQAPKLLFHYYDKDFNNEADTPDNFQSRRPNTSFCFLDIRSPGLGDTAMYLCATSRDVGSGKLFFGSGTQLSVL.

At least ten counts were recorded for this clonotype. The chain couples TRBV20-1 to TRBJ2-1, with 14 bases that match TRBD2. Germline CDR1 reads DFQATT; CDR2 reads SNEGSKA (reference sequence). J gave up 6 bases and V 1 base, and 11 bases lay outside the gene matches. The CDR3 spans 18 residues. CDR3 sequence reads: CSARARRLAGGRGNEQFF. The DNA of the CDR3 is TGCAGTGCTAGAGCCCGCCGACTAGCGGGAGGGAGGGGCAATGAGCAGTTCTTC.

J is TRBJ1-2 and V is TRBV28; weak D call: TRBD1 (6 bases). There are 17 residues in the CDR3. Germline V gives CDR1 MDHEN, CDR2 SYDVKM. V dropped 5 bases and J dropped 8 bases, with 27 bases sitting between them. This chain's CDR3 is CASSPLYRARRPGGYTF. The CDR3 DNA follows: TGTGCCAGCAGTCCACTTTACAGGGCGCGGAGACCAGGAGGCTACACCTTC.

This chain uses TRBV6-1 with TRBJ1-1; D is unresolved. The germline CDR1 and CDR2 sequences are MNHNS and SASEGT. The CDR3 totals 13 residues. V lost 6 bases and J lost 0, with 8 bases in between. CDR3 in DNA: TGTGCCAGCAGAGGATTAATGAACACTGAAGCTTTCTTT. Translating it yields CASRGLMNTEAFF.

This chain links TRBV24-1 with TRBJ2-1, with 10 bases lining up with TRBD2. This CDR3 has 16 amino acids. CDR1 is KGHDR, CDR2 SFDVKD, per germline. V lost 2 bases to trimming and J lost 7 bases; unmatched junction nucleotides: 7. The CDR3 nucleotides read TGTGCCACCAGTGATTCCGGACTAGCGGCCCGTAATGAGCAGTTCTTC. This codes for CATSDSGLAARNEQFF.

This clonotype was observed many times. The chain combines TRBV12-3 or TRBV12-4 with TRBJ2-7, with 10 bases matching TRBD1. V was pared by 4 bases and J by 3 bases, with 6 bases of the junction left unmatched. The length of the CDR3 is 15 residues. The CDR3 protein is CASSSPDRGIYEQYF. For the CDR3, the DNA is TGTGCCAGCAGTTCCCCGGACAGGGGGATCTACGAGCAGTACTTC.

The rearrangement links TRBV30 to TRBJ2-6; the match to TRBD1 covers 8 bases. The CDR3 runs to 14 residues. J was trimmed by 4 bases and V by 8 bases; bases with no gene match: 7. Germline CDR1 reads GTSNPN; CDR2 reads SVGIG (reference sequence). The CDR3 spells CAGQGPNGANVLTF. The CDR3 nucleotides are TGTGCCGGACAGGGACCTAACGGGGCCAACGTCCTGACTTTC.

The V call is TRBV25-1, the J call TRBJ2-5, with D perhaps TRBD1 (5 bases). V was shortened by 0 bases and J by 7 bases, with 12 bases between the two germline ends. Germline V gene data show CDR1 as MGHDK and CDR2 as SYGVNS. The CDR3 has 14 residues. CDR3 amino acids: CASSEYAGLGTQYF. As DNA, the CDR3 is TGTGCCAGCAGTGAATACGCAGGGTTGGGGACCCAGTACTTC.

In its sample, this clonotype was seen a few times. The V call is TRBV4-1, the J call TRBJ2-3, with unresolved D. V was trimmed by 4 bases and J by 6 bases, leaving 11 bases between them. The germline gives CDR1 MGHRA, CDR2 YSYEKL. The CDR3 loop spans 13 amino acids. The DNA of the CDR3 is TGCGCCAGCAGCCCGATGACGCTCGATACGCAGTATTTT. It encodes CASSPMTLDTQYF.

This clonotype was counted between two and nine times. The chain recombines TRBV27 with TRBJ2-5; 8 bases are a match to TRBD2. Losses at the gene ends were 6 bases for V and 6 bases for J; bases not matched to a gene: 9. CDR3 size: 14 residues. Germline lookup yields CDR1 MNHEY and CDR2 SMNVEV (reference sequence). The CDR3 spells CASSQTSGRKTQYF. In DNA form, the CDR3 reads TGTGCCAGCAGCCAAACGAGCGGGAGAAAGACCCAGTACTTC.

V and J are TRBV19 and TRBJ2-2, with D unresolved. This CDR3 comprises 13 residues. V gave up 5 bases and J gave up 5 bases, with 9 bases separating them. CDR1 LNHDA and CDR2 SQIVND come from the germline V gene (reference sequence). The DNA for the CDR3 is TGTGCCAGTAGTCCAGCCCTAACCGGGGAGCTGTTTTTT. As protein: CASSPALTGELFF.

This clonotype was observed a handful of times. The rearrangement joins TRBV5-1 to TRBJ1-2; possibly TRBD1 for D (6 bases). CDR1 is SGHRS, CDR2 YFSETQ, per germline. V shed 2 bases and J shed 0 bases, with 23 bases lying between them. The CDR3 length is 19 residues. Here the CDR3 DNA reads TGCGCCAGCAGCTTTCCCTCTACAGGGAGCCCAAAAACTAACTATGGCTACACCTTC. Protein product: CASSFPSTGSPKTNYGYTF.

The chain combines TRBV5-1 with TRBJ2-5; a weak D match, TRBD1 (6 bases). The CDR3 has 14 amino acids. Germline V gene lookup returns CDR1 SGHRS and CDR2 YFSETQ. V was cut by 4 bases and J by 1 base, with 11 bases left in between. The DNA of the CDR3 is TGCGCCAGCAGCCCTCAGGGGATCCAAGAGACCCAGTACTTC. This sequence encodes CASSPQGIQETQYF.

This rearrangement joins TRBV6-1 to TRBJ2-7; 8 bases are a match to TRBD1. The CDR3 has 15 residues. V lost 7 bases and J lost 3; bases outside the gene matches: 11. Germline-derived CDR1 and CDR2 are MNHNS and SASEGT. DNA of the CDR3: TGTGCCAGCACCCTGCTGCGACAGGGGAACTACGAGCAGTACTTC. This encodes CASTLLRQGNYEQYF.

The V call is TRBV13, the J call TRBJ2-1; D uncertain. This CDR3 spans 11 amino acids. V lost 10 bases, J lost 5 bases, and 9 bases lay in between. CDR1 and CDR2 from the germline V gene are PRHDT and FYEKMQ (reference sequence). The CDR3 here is CAIPVDNEQFF. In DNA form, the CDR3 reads TGTGCCATCCCGGTTGACAATGAGCAGTTCTTC.

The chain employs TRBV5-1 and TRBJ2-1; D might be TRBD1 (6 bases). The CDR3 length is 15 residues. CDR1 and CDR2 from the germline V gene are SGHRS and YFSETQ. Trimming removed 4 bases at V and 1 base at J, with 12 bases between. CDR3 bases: TGCGCCAGCAGCCAAGGACAGTGGTCCTACAATGAGCAGTTCTTC. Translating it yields CASSQGQWSYNEQFF.

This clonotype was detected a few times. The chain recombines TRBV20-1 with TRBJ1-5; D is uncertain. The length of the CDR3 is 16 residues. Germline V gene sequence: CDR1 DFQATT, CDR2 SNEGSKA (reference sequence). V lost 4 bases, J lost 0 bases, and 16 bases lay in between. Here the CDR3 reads CSANAAQMLSNQPQHF. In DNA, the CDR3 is TGCAGTGCTAACGCTGCACAGATGCTTAGCAATCAGCCCCAGCATTTT.

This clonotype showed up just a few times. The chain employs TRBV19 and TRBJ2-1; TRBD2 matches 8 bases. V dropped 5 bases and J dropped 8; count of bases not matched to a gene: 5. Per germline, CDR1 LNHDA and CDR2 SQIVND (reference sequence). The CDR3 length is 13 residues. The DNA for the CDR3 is TGTGCCAGTAGTCCGGGGACTAGTTATGAGCAGTTCTTC. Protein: CASSPGTSYEQFF.

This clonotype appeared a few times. This CDR3 reads CASSMVQTYTEAFF. The CDR3 DNA follows: TGTGCCAGTAGTATGGTTCAGACCTACACTGAAGCTTTCTTT. The chain recombines TRBV19 with TRBJ1-1; D ambiguous. V gave up 3 bases and J gave up 3 bases, with 11 bases separating them. The CDR3 is 14 amino acids. The germline V gene has CDR1 LNHDA and CDR2 SQIVND (reference sequence).

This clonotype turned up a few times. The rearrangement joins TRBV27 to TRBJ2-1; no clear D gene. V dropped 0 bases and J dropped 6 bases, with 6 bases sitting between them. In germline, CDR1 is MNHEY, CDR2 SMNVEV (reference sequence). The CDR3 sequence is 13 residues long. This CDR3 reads CASSLSLFNEQFF. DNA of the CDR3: TGTGCCAGCAGTTTATCCTTGTTCAATGAGCAGTTCTTC.

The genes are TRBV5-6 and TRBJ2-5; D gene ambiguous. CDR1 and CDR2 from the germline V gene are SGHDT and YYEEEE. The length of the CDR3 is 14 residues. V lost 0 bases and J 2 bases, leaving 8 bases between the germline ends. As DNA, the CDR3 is TGTGCCAGCAGCTTGGGGTACTCACAAGAGACCCAGTACTTC. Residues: CASSLGYSQETQYF.

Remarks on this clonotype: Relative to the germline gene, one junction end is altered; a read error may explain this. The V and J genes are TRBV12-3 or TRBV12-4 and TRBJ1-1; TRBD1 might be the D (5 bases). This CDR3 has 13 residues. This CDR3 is CASSSWGITEAFF. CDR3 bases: TGTGCCAGTAGTTCATGGGGGATAACTGAAGCTTTCTTT.

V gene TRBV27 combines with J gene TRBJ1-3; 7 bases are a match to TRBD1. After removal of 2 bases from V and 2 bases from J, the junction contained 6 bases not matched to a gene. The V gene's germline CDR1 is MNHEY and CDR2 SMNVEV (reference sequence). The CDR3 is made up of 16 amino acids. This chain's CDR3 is CASSLTQGGAGNTIYF. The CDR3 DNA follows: TGTGCCAGCAGTTTAACGCAGGGGGGAGCTGGAAACACCATATATTTT.

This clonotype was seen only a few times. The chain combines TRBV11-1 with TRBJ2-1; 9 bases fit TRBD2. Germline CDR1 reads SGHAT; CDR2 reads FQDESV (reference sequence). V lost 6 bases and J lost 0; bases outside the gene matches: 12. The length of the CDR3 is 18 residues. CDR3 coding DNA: TGTGCCAGCAGTTCCTCTTTAGCGGGAGAGAGCTCCTACAATGAGCAGTTCTTC. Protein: CASSSSLAGESSYNEQFF. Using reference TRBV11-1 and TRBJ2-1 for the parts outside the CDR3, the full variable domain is EAEVAQSPRYKITEKSQAVAFWCDPISGHATLYWYRQILGQGPELLVQFQDESVVDDSQLPKDRFSAERLKGVDSTLKIQPAELGDSAMYLCASSSSLAGESSYNEQFFGPGTRLTVL.

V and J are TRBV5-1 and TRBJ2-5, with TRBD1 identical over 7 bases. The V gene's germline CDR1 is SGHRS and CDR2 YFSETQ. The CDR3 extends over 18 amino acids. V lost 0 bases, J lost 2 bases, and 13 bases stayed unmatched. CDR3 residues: CASSLVPGTARAQETQYF. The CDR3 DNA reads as TGCGCCAGCAGCTTGGTCCCCGGGACAGCCCGGGCTCAAGAGACCCAGTACTTC.